This T cell receptor beta chain was sequenced in a study of T cell changes during pregnancy in multiple sclerosis. The CDR3 extends over 15 amino acids. J was trimmed by 6 bases and V by 4 bases; bases with no gene match: 11. The germline V gene has CDR1 SGHNT and CDR2 YYREEE (reference sequence). The repertoire was sequenced with immunoSEQ multiplex PCR; TCRdb's copy has only in-frame clones and lacks some. The sample holds about 40,000 clones, 85% to 95% seen once. This sample comprised CD4+ T cells from peripheral blood mononuclear cells, obtained before pregnancy. The origin of this receptor is a female donor with multiple sclerosis, enrolled in a pregnancy study. V and J are TRBV5-4 and TRBJ2-7; TRBD1 matches at 9 bases. The CDR3 sequence is CASSAPGQGISEQYF. The CDR3 DNA follows: TGTGCCAGCAGCGCGCCGGGACAGGGAATTAGCGAGCAGTACTTC.